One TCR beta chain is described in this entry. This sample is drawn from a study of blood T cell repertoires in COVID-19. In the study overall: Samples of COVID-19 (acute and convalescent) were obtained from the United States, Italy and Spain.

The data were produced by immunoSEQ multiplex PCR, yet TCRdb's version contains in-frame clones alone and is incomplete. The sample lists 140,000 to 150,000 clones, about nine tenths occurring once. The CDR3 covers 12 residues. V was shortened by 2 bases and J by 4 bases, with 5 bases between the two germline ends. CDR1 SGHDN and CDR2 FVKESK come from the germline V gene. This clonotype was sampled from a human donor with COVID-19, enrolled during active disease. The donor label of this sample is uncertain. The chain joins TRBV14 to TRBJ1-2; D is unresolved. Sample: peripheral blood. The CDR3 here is CASSQYSYGYTF. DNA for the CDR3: TGTGCCAGCAGCCAATACTCCTATGGCTACACCTTC. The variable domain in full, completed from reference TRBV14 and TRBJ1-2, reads EAGVTQFPSHSVIEKGQTVTLRCDPISGHDNLYWYRRVMGKEIKFLLHFVKESKQDESGMPNNRFLAERTGGTYSTLKVQPAELEDSGVYFCASSQYSYGYTFGSGTRLTVV.